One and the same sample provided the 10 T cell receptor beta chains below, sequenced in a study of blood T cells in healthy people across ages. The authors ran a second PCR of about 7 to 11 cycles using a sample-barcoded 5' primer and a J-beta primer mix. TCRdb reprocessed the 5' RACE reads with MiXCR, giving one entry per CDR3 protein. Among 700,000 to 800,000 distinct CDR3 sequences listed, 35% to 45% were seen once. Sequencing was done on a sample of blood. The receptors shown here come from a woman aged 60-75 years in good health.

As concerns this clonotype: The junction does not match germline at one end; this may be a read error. CDR3 sequence reads: CSARDGSGTANGQFF. CDR3 nucleotide sequence: TGCAGTGCTAGAGATGGGAGCGGGACCGCCAATGGGCAGTTCTTC. V is TRBV20-1 and J is TRBJ2-1; 7 bases fit TRBD2. The CDR3 runs 15 residues. Germline V gives CDR1 DFQATT, CDR2 SNEGSKA (reference sequence).

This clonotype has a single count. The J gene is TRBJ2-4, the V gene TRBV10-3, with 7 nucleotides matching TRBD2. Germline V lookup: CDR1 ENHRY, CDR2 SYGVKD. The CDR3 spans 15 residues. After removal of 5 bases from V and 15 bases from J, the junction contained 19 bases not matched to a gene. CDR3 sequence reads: CAISSLAGVADERYF. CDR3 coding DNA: TGTGCCATCAGTTCGCTGGCGGGAGTTGCTGATGAGCGGTACTTC.

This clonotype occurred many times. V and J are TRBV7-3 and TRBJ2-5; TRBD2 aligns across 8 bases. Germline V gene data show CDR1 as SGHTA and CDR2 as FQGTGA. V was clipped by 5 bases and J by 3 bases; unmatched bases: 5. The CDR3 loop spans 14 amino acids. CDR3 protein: CASSPDGGEETQYF. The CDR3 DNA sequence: TGTGCCAGCAGCCCCGACGGGGGGGAAGAGACCCAGTACTTC.

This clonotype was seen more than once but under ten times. CDR3 bases: TGTGCCAGCAGCCAAATTAGCGGGGGGGTCGGGGAGCAGTTCTTC. It yields the protein CASSQISGGVGEQFF. The V call is TRBV3-1, the J call TRBJ2-1, with 11 bases aligning to TRBD2. The CDR3 runs to 15 residues. V was clipped by 2 bases and J by 10 bases; unmatched bases: 7. Germline CDR1 LGHDT, CDR2 YNNKEL (reference sequence).

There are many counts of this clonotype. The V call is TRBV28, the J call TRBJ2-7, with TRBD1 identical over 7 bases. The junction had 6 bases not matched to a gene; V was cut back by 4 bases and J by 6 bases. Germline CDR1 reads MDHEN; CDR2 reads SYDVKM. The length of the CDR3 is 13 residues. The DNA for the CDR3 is TGTGCCAGCAGTTCCATATACAGGGGCGAGCAGTACTTC. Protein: CASSSIYRGEQYF.

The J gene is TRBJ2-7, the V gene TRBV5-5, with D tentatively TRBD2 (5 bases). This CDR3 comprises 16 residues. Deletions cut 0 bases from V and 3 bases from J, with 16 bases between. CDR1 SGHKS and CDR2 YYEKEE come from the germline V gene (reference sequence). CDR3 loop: CASSLEPGLTLYEQYF. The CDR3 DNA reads TGTGCCAGCAGCTTGGAACCAGGACTCACTCTCTACGAGCAGTACTTC.

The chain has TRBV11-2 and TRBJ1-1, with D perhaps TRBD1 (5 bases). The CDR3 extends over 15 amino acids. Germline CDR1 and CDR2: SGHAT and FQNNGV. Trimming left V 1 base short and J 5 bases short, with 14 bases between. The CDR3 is CASSLAGWKWTEAFF. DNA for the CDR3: TGTGCCAGCAGCTTAGCAGGGTGGAAGTGGACTGAAGCTTTCTTT.

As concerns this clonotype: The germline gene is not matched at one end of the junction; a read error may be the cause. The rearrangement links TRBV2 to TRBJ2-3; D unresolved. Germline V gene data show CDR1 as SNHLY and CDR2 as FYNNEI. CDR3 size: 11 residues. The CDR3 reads CASRYTNTQYF. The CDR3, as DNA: TGTGCCAGCAGGTACACAAATACGCAGTATTTT.

CDR3 nucleotides: TGTGCCAGCAGCCCACGGGCCGCGCCCGGCAATGAGCAGTACTTC. Protein sequence: CASSPRAAPGNEQYF. The rearrangement joins TRBV27 to TRBJ2-7; D unclear. The V gene's germline CDR1 is MNHEY and CDR2 SMNVEV (reference sequence). The CDR3 extends over 15 amino acids. Trimming cost V 6 bases and J 7 bases, with 22 bases left between them.

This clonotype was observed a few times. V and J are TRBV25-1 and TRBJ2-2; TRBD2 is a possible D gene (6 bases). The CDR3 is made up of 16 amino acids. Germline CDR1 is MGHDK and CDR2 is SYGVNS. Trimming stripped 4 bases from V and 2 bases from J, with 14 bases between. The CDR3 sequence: CASSANPGLNTGELFF. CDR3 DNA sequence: TGTGCCAGCAGTGCCAATCCGGGACTCAACACCGGGGAGCTGTTTTTT.